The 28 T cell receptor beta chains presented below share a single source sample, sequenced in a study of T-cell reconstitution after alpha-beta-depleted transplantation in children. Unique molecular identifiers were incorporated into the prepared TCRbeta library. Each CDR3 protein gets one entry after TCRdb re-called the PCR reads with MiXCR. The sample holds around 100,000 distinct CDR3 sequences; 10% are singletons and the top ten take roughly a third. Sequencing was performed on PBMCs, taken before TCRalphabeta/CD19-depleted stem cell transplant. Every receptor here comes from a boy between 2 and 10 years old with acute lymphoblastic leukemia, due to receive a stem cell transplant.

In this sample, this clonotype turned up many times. The CDR3 reads CAISGVSSYNEQFF. Here the CDR3 DNA reads TGTGCCATCAGTGGTGTGAGCTCCTACAATGAGCAGTTCTTC. The V gene is TRBV10-3, the J gene TRBJ2-1; D is undetermined. Trimming removed 4 bases from V and 0 bases from J, with 7 bases in between. Germline lookup yields CDR1 ENHRY and CDR2 SYGVKD. This CDR3 region has 14 residues.

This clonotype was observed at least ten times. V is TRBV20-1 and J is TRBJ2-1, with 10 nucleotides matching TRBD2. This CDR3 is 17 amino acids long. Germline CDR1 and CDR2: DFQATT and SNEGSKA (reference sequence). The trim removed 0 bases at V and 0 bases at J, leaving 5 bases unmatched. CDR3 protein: CSARDRTSGSSYNEQFF. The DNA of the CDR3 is TGCAGTGCTAGAGATAGGACTAGCGGCAGCTCCTACAATGAGCAGTTCTTC.

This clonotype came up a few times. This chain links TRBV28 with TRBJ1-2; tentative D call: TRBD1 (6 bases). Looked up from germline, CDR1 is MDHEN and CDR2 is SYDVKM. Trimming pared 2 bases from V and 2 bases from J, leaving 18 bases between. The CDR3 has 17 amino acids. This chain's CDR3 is CASSLRSGGARNYGYTF. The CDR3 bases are TGTGCCAGCAGTTTACGATCCGGGGGGGCTAGAAACTATGGCTACACCTTC.

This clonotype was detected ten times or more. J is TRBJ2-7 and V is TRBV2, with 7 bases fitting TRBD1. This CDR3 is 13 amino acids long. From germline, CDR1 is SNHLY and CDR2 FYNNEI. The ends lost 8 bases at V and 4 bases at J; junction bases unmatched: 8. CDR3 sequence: CASGQEVRYEQYF. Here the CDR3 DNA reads TGTGCCAGCGGACAGGAGGTTCGTTACGAGCAGTACTTC.

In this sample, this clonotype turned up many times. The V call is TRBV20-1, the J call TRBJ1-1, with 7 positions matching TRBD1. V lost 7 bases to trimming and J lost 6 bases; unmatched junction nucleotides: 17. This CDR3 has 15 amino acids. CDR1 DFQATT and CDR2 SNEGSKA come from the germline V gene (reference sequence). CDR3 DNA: TGCAGTGTCCATTCCCGGGACAGCCTAAACCCTGAAGCTTTCTTT. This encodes CSVHSRDSLNPEAFF.

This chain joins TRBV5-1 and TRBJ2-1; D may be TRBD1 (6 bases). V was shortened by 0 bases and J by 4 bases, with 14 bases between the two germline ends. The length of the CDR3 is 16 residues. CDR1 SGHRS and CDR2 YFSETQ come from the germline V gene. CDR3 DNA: TGCGCCAGCAGCTTGGTAGGGGACACCGTATACAATGAGCAGTTCTTC. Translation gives CASSLVGDTVYNEQFF.

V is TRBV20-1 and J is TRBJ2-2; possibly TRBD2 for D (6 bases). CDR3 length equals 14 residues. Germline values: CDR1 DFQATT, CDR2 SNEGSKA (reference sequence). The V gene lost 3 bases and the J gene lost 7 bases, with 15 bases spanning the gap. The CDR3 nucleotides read TGCAGTGCTAGCCAACTAGCTACGGGCGGGGAGCTGTTTTTT. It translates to CSASQLATGGELFF.

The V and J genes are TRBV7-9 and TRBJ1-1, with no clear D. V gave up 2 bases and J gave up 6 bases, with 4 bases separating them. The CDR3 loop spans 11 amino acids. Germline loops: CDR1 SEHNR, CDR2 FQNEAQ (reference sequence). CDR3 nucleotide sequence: TGTGCCAGCAGCTTACGAGCTGAAGCTTTCTTT. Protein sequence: CASSLRAEAFF.

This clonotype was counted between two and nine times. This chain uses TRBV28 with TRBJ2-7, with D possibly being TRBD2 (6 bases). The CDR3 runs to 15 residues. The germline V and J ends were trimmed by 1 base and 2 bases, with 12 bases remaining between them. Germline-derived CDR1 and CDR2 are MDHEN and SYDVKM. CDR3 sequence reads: CASSLSAGPAYEQYF. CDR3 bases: TGTGCCAGCAGTTTATCCGCGGGACCAGCCTACGAGCAGTACTTC. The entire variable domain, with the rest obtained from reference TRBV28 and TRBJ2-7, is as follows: DVKVTQSSRYLVKRTGEKVFLECVQDMDHENMFWYRQDPGLGLRLIYFSYDVKMKEKGDIPEGYSVSREKKERFSLILESASTNQTSMYLCASSLSAGPAYEQYFGPGTRLTVT.

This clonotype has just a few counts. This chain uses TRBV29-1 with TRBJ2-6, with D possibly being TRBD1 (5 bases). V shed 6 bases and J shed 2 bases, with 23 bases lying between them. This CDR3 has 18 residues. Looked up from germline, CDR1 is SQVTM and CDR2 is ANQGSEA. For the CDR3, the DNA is TGCAGCGTAATACTTGGACAAGGGTTTCCTGCTGGGGCCAACGTCCTGACTTTC. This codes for CSVILGQGFPAGANVLTF.

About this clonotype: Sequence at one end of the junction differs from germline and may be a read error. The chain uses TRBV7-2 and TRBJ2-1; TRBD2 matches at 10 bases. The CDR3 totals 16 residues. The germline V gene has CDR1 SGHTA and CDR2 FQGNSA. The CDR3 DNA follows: TGTGCCAGCAGCTTAGCAAAAGGACTAGCGGACAATCAGCAGTTCTTC. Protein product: CASSLAKGLADNQQFF.

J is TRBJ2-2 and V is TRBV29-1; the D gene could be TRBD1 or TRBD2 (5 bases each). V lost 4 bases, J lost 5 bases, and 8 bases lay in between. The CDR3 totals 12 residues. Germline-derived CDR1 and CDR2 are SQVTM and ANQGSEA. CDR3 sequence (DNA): TGCAGCGTTGTATGGGGGACCGGGGAGCTGTTTTTT. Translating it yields CSVVWGTGELFF.

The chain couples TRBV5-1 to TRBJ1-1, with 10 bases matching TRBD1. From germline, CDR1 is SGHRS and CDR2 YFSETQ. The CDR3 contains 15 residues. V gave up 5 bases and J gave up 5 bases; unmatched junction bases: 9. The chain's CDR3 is CASRGQGLGFTEAFF. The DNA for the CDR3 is TGCGCCAGCAGGGGACAGGGGTTAGGATTTACTGAAGCTTTCTTT.

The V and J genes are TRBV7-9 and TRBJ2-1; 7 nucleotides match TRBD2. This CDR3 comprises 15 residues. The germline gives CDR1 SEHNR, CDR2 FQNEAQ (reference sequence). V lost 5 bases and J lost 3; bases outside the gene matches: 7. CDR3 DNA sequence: TGTGCCAGCAGCGCGCGGGAGCCCCTCTACAATGAGCAGTTCTTC. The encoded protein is CASSAREPLYNEQFF.

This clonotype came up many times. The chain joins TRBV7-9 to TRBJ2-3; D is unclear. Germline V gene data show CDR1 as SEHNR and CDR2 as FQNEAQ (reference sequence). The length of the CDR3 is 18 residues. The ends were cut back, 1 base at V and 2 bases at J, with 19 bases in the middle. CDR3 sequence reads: CASSLEAWVPASTDTQYF. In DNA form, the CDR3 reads TGTGCCAGCAGCTTAGAGGCCTGGGTCCCCGCCTCCACAGATACGCAGTATTTT.

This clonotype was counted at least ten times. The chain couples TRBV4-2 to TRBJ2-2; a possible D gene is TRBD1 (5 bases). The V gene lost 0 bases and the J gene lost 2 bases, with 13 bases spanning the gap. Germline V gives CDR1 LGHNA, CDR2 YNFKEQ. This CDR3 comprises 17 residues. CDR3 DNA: TGTGCCAGCAGCCAAGAGCCCCAGGGCCTAAACACCGGGGAGCTGTTTTTT. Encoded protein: CASSQEPQGLNTGELFF.

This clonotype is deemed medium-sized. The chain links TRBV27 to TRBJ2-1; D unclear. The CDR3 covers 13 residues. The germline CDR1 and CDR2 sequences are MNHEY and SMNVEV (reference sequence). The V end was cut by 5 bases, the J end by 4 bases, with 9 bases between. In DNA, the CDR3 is TGTGCCAGCAGTCCCGAGCCTTACAATGAGCAGTTCTTC. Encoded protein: CASSPEPYNEQFF.

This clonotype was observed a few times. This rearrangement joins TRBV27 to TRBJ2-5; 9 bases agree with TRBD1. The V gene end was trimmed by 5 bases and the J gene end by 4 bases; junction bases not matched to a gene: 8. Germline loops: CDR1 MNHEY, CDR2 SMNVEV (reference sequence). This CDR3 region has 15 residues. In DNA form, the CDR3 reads TGTGCCAGCAGTCCCGCCGGGACAGGGCGAGAGACCCAGTACTTC. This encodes CASSPAGTGRETQYF.

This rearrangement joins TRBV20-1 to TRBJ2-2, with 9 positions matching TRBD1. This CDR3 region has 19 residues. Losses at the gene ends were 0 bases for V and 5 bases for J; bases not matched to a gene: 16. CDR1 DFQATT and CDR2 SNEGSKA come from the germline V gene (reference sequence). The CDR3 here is CSARDPGTGTLSGTGELFF. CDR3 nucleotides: TGCAGTGCTAGAGATCCTGGGACAGGGACCCTCTCAGGGACCGGGGAGCTGTTTTTT.

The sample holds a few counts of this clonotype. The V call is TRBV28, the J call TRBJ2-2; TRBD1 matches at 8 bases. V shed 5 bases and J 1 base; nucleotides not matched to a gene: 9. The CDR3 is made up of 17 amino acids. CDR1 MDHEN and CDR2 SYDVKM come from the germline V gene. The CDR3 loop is CASSPHTGTGNTGELFF. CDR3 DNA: TGTGCCAGCAGTCCCCATACCGGGACAGGGAACACCGGGGAGCTGTTTTTT.

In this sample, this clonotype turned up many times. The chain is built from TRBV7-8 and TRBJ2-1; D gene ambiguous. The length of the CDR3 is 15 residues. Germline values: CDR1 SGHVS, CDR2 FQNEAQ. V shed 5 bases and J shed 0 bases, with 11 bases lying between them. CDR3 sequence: CASSPEHGSYNEQFF. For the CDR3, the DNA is TGTGCCAGCAGCCCAGAGCACGGCTCCTACAATGAGCAGTTCTTC.

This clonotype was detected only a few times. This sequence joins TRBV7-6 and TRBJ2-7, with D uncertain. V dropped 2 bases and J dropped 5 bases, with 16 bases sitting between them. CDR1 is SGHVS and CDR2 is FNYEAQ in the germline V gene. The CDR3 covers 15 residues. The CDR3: CASSLSDFTRHEQYF. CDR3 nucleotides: TGTGCCAGCAGCTTATCCGACTTTACTCGGCACGAGCAGTACTTC.

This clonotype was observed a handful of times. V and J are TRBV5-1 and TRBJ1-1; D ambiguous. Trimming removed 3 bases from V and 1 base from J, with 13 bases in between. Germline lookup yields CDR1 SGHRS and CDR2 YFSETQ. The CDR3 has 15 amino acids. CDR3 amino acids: CASSWTPMENTEAFF. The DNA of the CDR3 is TGCGCCAGCAGCTGGACCCCGATGGAGAACACTGAAGCTTTCTTT.

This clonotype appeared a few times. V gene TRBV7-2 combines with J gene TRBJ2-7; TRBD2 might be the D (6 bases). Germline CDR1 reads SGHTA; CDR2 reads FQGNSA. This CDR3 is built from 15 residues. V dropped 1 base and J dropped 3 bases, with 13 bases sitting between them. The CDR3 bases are TGTGCCAGCAGCTTAGATCCGGGAGCGCTCTACGAGCAGTACTTC. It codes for CASSLDPGALYEQYF.

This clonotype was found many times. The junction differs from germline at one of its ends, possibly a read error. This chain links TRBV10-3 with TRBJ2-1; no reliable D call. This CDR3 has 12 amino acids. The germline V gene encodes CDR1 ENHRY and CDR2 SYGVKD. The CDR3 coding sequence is TGTGCCATAAGTGAAAAGCCCAATGAGCAGTTCTTC. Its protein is CAISEKPNEQFF.

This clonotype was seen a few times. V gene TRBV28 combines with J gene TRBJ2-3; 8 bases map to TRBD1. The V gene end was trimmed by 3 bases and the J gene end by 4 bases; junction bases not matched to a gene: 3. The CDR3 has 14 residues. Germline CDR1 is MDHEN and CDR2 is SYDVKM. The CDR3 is CASSFGQGPDTQYF. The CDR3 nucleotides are TGTGCCAGCAGTTTTGGACAGGGCCCAGATACGCAGTATTTT. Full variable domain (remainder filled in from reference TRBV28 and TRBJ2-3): DVKVTQSSRYLVKRTGEKVFLECVQDMDHENMFWYRQDPGLGLRLIYFSYDVKMKEKGDIPEGYSVSREKKERFSLILESASTNQTSMYLCASSFGQGPDTQYFGPGTRLTVL.

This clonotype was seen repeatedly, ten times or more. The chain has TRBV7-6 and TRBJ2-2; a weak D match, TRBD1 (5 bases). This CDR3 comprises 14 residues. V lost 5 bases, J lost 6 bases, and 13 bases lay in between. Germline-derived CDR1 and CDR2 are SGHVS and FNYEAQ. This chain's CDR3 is CASSHQGSAGELFF. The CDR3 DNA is TGTGCCAGCAGCCATCAGGGATCGGCCGGGGAGCTGTTTTTT.

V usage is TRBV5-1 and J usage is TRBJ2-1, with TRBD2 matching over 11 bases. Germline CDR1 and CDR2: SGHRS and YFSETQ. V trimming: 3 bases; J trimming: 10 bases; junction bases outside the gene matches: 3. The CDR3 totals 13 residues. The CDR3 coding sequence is TGCGCCAGCAGCTACGGACTAGCGGGCGAGCAGTTCTTC. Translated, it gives CASSYGLAGEQFF.